This T cell receptor (beta chain) was profiled in a study of T cell responses to AZD1222 COVID-19 vaccine. With respect to this clone: Its specificity is unknown.

J gave up 2 bases and V 5 bases, and 5 bases lay outside the gene matches. This CDR3 is 15 amino acids long. Germline CDR1 and CDR2: SEHNR and FQNEAQ (reference sequence). Produced via immunoSEQ multiplex PCR; TCRdb's table is partial and in-frame only. The sample yields 60,000 or so clones, around 80% seen once. Study-wide results and limits: Spike-specific TCR breadth and depth were elevated following two AZD1222 doses. Donors were largely white British and mainly female; clonal diversity was possibly underestimated. At baseline, seropositivity was found in only a handful of AZD1222 recipients.

The specimen was peripheral blood, collected on day 0 of AZD1222 vaccination. This sequence joins TRBV7-9 and TRBJ2-3; 9 nucleotides match TRBD1. The TCR originated in an adult in good health. CDR3 protein: CASSPGTGYTDTQYF. CDR3 coding DNA: TGTGCCAGCAGCCCCGGGACAGGGTACACAGATACGCAGTATTTT.